This TCR beta chain was identified during a study of OX40 agonist ivuxolimab in advanced cancers. TCRdb's copy holds only in-frame clones and misses some; the assay was immunoSEQ multiplex PCR. The sample records fewer than 90,000 clones, more than 85% being singletons. Germline V CDR1 and CDR2: LGHNA, YNFKEQ. The length of the CDR3 is 15 residues. V dropped 3 bases and J dropped 1 base, with 13 bases sitting between them. Enrollment shut out patients with autoimmune disease history or systemic immunosuppression. The chain combines TRBV4-2 with TRBJ2-7; the D gene is possibly TRBD2 (6 bases). The sample here was CD4+ or CD8+ T cells sorted from blood, taken in a trial of the OX40 agonist ivuxolimab. The TCR comes from an adult with an advanced solid tumor such as melanoma, head and neck, liver or kidney cancer. CDR3: CASSQIRDSSYEQYF. CDR3 nucleotides: TGTGCCAGCAGCCAGATCCGGGACTCTTCCTACGAGCAGTACTTC.